The 17 T cell receptor beta chains reported below all come from one sample, sequenced in a study of monozygotic twins with inflammatory bowel disease. For each CDR3 protein, TCRdb gives one entry from its re-call of the 5' RACE reads, without DNA. The record lists some 89,000 distinct CDR3 sequences, of which the ten most abundant hold around 7%. Sequenced input: blood. These receptor sequences come from a human donor with ulcerative colitis or Crohn's disease, or a healthy co-twin of an affected twin (not recorded which).

The chain recombines TRBV18 with TRBJ2-2; absent DNA, TCRdb's TRBD1 call cannot be checked. CDR1 is KGHSH, CDR2 LQKENI, per germline. The CDR3 covers 15 residues. This CDR3 is CASSPRDRDTGELFF.

This CDR3 reads CSVHVQYTGELFF. This sequence joins TRBV29-1 and TRBJ2-2. This CDR3 has 13 amino acids. Germline V gene data show CDR1 as SQVTM and CDR2 as ANQGSEA.

The chain has TRBV7-9 and TRBJ2-2; TCRdb proposes TRBD2, but this gene call is untestable without DNA. The germline CDR1 and CDR2 sequences are SEHNR and FQNEAQ (reference sequence). This CDR3 is 15 amino acids long. The CDR3 loop is CASSSFWRETGELFF.

V usage is TRBV5-8 and J usage is TRBJ1-6. The CDR3 sequence is 13 residues long. The V gene's germline CDR1 is SGHTS and CDR2 YDEGEE. This CDR3 reads CASSNLQRSPLHF.

The chain carries TRBV5-5 and TRBJ2-4; the D call of TRBD1 rests on TCRdb alone, since no DNA is present to check it. Germline values: CDR1 SGHKS, CDR2 YYEKEE (reference sequence). CDR3 length: 16 residues. CDR3: CASSLGAGIAKNIQYF.

The J gene is TRBJ1-6, the V gene TRBV7-2. CDR1 is SGHTA and CDR2 is FQGNSA in the germline V gene. This CDR3 comprises 15 residues. Here the CDR3 reads CASSLSSLVGSPLHF.

V usage is TRBV7-9 and J usage is TRBJ2-3; the D gene TCRdb calls, TRBD1, cannot be checked with no DNA. The CDR3 sequence is 16 residues long. Per germline, CDR1 SEHNR and CDR2 FQNEAQ (reference sequence). The CDR3: CASSTRQGAVVDTQYF.

This CDR3 is CATSRFPPDRTNTEAFF. This chain uses TRBV15 with TRBJ1-1; with no DNA, the TCRdb D assignment of TRBD1 cannot be verified. This CDR3 has 17 amino acids. Germline lookup yields CDR1 LNHNV and CDR2 YYDKDF (reference sequence).

The rearrangement uses TRBV7-2 and TRBJ2-7; lacking DNA, the TRBD2 call made by TCRdb goes unchecked. CDR1 is SGHTA and CDR2 is FQGNSA in the germline V gene. This CDR3 contains 15 residues. Here the CDR3 reads CASSRGGGISYEQYF.

The rearrangement links TRBV12-3 or TRBV12-4 to TRBJ2-3; TCRdb's D call, TRBD1, is unchecked because there is no DNA. CDR3 size: 14 residues. The CDR3 region is CASSRKAVLGTQYF.

The rearrangement links TRBV12-3 or TRBV12-4 to TRBJ2-3; TCRdb gives TRBD2 as the D gene, but with no DNA this cannot be confirmed. This CDR3 is 16 amino acids long. The CDR3 sequence is CASRTGLAGSTDTQYF.

The genes are TRBV20-1 and TRBJ1-5; absent DNA, TCRdb's TRBD1 call cannot be checked. CDR1 and CDR2 (germline): DFQATT, SNEGSKA (reference sequence). The CDR3 consists of 13 residues. CDR3 amino acids: CSAPQGQSQPQHF.

The chain combines TRBV4-2 with TRBJ1-2; without DNA, the TCRdb call of TRBD1 cannot be checked. Germline CDR1 and CDR2: LGHNA and YNFKEQ. The CDR3 sequence is 16 residues long. CDR3 loop: CASSQAGQGPPYGYTF.

The chain joins TRBV5-1 to TRBJ2-2; no DNA is available, so the TRBD1 call from TCRdb remains unchecked. CDR3 length equals 15 residues. Germline loops: CDR1 SGHRS, CDR2 YFSETQ. This chain's CDR3 is CASNPVRGGTGELFF.

The gene calls are TRBV18 and TRBJ2-7; absent DNA, TCRdb's TRBD1 call cannot be checked. CDR1 is KGHSH and CDR2 is LQKENI in the germline V gene. The CDR3 spans 15 residues. CDR3 protein: CASSPRAGDPYEQYF.

V usage is TRBV20-1 and J usage is TRBJ2-7; TCRdb names TRBD1, which stays unverified in the absence of DNA. Germline CDR1 and CDR2: DFQATT and SNEGSKA (reference sequence). This CDR3 region has 14 residues. CDR3 loop: CSAPERGPSYEQYF.

The J gene is TRBJ2-1, the V gene TRBV29-1; TCRdb proposes TRBD2, but this gene call is untestable without DNA. Germline lookup yields CDR1 SQVTM and CDR2 ANQGSEA. There are 15 residues in the CDR3. CDR3 amino acids: CSVDGLAGGYNEQFF.